This T cell receptor (beta chain) was profiled in a study of T cell responses to AZD1222 COVID-19 vaccine. General study points: A mostly white British donor set with more females was recruited, and clonal diversity was possibly underestimated. Reportedly, nearly half the spike-specific TCRs target unmutated variant regions.

Assay used: immunoSEQ multiplex PCR; TCRdb lists only in-frame clones, some missing. The table shows about 120,000 clones, with roughly 88% occurring only once. Turning to this clone: The antigen is unknown.

The CDR3 extends over 15 amino acids. V lost 3 bases, J lost 2 bases, and 13 bases lay in between. Germline-derived CDR1 and CDR2 are MGHRA and YSYEKL. The receptor's source is an adult in good health. The V gene is TRBV4-1, the J gene TRBJ1-2, with D possibly matching TRBD1 (5 bases). The input for sequencing was peripheral blood, taken on day 0 of AZD1222 vaccination. CDR3 residues: CASSHQEQANYGYTF. CDR3 sequence (DNA): TGCGCCAGCAGCCACCAGGAACAGGCCAACTATGGCTACACCTTC.